This TCR beta chain stems from a study of a mutant IDH1 vaccine in newly diagnosed glioma. Study information: Patients had received radiotherapy, temozolomide, or both previously, most receiving both.

Per germline, CDR1 LNHDA and CDR2 SQIVND (reference sequence). The CDR3 length is 14 residues. Deletions cut 0 bases from V and 5 bases from J, with 8 bases between. The sample's time point: baseline, week 1 (first vaccination visit). Treatment defined: pre-vaccination baseline after standard-of-care therapy. Notes on the study in general: Shifts in the top peripheral T cell clonotypes seemed unrelated to pseudoprogression.

Turning to this clone: Its antigen is unidentified.

Only in-frame clones appear in the TCRdb table, and some are missing; sequencing was by immunoSEQ multiplex PCR. Among tens of thousands of clones listed, roughly four fifths were seen once. Sequences were derived from PBMCs, sampled from a glioma patient treated with radiotherapy, temozolomide or both. The TCR was taken from a man younger than 40 with glioma. This chain uses TRBV19 with TRBJ1-5, with D uncertain. CDR3: CASSIDRPYQPQHF. DNA for the CDR3: TGTGCCAGTAGTATAGATCGACCATATCAGCCCCAGCATTTT.